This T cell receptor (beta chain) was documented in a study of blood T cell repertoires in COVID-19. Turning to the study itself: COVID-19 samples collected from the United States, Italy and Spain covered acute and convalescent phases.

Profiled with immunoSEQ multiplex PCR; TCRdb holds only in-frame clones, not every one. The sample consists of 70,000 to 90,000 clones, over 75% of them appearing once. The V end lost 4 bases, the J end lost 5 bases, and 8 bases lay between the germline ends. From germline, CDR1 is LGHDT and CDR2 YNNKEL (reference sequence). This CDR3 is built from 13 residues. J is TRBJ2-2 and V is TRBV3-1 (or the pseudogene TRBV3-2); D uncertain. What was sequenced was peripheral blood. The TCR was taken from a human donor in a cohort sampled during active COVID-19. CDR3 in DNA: TGTGCCAGCAGCCCGAAAGCGACCGGGGAGCTGTTTTTT. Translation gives CASSPKATGELFF.